Presented here are 21 T cell receptor beta chains from one specimen sequenced in a study of human T cells and chemical hapten exposure. Each CDR3 protein gets one entry after TCRdb re-called the RACE reads with MiXCR. The sample records over 60,000 distinct CDR3 sequences, about a tenth being singletons. The time point was: patch test 2, 6 weeks after DPC sensitization. Treatment meaning: therapeutic diphenylcyclopropenone sensitization with weekly scalp DPC. The specimen was whole blood, collected in connection with sensitization to the hapten diphenylcyclopropenone (DPC). The receptors come from a woman aged 50 to 60 with alopecia areata. Some clones in this sample may be carry-over from other donors' samples.

This clonotype was counted many times. The rearrangement joins TRBV5-5 to TRBJ2-7; 8 bases agree with TRBD1. With 4 bases clipped from V and 5 bases from J, the junction kept 2 bases outside the gene matches. The CDR3 extends over 12 amino acids. Germline V gene data show CDR1 as SGHKS and CDR2 as YYEKEE (reference sequence). The CDR3 DNA reads as TGTGCCAGCAGCCTGGGACAGGACGAGCAGTACTTC. This encodes CASSLGQDEQYF.

The genes are TRBV11-3 and TRBJ1-5; 7 bases map to TRBD1. The germline V gene has CDR1 SGHNT and CDR2 YENEEA. V trimming: 2 bases; J trimming: 4 bases; junction bases outside the gene matches: 5. The CDR3 has 15 residues. This CDR3 reads CASSLRVTGNQPQHF. DNA of the CDR3: TGTGCCAGCAGCTTAAGAGTGACAGGGAATCAGCCCCAGCATTTT. The variable domain in full, completed from reference TRBV11-3 and TRBJ1-5, reads EAGVVQSPRYKIIEKKQPVAFWCNPISGHNTLYWYLQNLGQGPELLIRYENEEAVDDSQLPKDRFSAERLKGVDSTLKIQPAELGDSAVYLCASSLRVTGNQPQHFGDGTRLSIL.

This clonotype has a count of ten or more. The chain combines TRBV7-8 with TRBJ2-3, with TRBD2 identical over 8 bases. The germline gives CDR1 SGHVS, CDR2 FQNEAQ. J lost 5 bases, V lost 2 bases, and 9 bases had no gene match. The CDR3 is made up of 16 amino acids. The CDR3 DNA sequence: TGTGCCAGCAGCTTACGGGCGGGAGGTTCCGGAGATACGCAGTATTTT. Translating it yields CASSLRAGGSGDTQYF.

The rearrangement links TRBV11-2 to TRBJ2-3, with TRBD2 as a possible D gene (5 bases). Looked up from germline, CDR1 is SGHAT and CDR2 is FQNNGV. This CDR3 has 14 residues. V was trimmed by 3 bases and J by 5 bases, leaving 12 bases between them. The CDR3 nucleotides are TGTGCCAGCAGCTTCCGGGTAAGCGGAGATACGCAGTATTTT. It codes for CASSFRVSGDTQYF.

This clonotype was seen many times. The rearrangement joins TRBV6-5 to TRBJ2-7; 13 bases fit TRBD2. Germline V gene lookup returns CDR1 MNHEY and CDR2 SVGAGI. The V gene end was trimmed by 6 bases and the J gene end by 6 bases; junction bases not matched to a gene: 8. The CDR3 spans 15 residues. CDR3 coding DNA: TGTGCCAGCAGCCAAGGACTAGCGGGAGCCTTCGAGCAGTACTTC. The encoded protein is CASSQGLAGAFEQYF.

This clonotype was seen repeatedly, ten times or more. The chain carries TRBV5-5 and TRBJ2-1; TRBD2 might be the D (5 bases). The germline V gene encodes CDR1 SGHKS and CDR2 YYEKEE (reference sequence). The length of the CDR3 is 15 residues. V was pared by 0 bases and J by 8 bases, with 15 bases between. The CDR3 reads CASSLELAPTDEQFF. CDR3 in DNA: TGTGCCAGCAGCTTGGAGCTAGCTCCCACGGATGAGCAGTTCTTC.

The chain combines TRBV5-6 with TRBJ1-1, with a weak D call TRBD1 (5 bases). The ends were cut back, 2 bases at V and 1 base at J, with 6 bases in the middle. From germline, CDR1 is SGHDT and CDR2 YYEEEE. The CDR3 loop spans 13 amino acids. Here the CDR3 reads CASSFQGNTEAFF. In DNA form, the CDR3 reads TGTGCCAGCAGCTTTCAGGGGAACACTGAAGCTTTCTTT.

This clonotype has ten or more counts. V gene TRBV19 combines with J gene TRBJ1-2; D not certain. Germline-derived CDR1 and CDR2 are LNHDA and SQIVND (reference sequence). V gave up 4 bases and J gave up 9 bases, with 12 bases separating them. This CDR3 has 12 residues. The CDR3: CASSSSPWSYTF. The CDR3 DNA reads as TGTGCCAGTAGTAGTTCCCCATGGAGCTACACCTTC.

In its sample, this clonotype was seen many times. The rearrangement joins TRBV5-5 to TRBJ2-3; D perhaps matches TRBD1 (7 bases). The germline V gene has CDR1 SGHKS and CDR2 YYEKEE (reference sequence). The CDR3 has 16 amino acids. Trimming shortened V by 3 bases and J by 2 bases, and 16 bases separated the two germline ends. The CDR3 protein is CASSWGDSEDTDTQYF. The DNA of the CDR3 is TGTGCCAGCAGCTGGGGGGACAGCGAAGACACAGATACGCAGTATTTT.

This clonotype was picked up many times. The rearrangement joins TRBV7-9 to TRBJ1-2; D ambiguous. This CDR3 has 13 amino acids. Looked up from germline, CDR1 is SEHNR and CDR2 is FQNEAQ (reference sequence). This CDR3 is CAPRDGNNYGYTF. The CDR3 region has the DNA TGTGCGCCTCGAGACGGAAATAACTATGGCTACACCTTC.

This chain joins TRBV12-3 or TRBV12-4 and TRBJ1-1; 7 positions match TRBD1. The V gene end was trimmed by 5 bases and the J gene end by 4 bases; junction bases not matched to a gene: 7. The CDR3 sequence is 14 residues long. This CDR3 is CASSQGVRGTEAFF. The CDR3, as DNA: TGTGCCAGCAGTCAGGGGGTTCGGGGCACTGAAGCTTTCTTT.

The gene calls are TRBV6-5 and TRBJ2-3; TRBD2 agrees at 11 bases. This CDR3 comprises 16 residues. V shed 0 bases, J shed 2 bases, and the junction held 1 base outside the gene matches. Germline lookup yields CDR1 MNHEY and CDR2 SVGAGI. This CDR3 is CASSYSGLADTDTQYF. As DNA, the CDR3 is TGTGCCAGCAGTTACTCGGGACTAGCGGACACAGATACGCAGTATTTT.

The chain carries TRBV28 and TRBJ2-1; 9 nucleotides line up with TRBD1. Germline V gene sequence: CDR1 MDHEN, CDR2 SYDVKM. The length of the CDR3 is 15 residues. J gave up 7 bases and V 8 bases, and 12 bases lay outside the gene matches. The DNA for the CDR3 is TGTGCCAGCCCCCCCCGGGACAGGGTTCCGAATGAGCAGTTCTTC. It encodes CASPPRDRVPNEQFF.

The V call is TRBV11-3, the J call TRBJ2-4, with TRBD1 matching over 9 bases. The length of the CDR3 is 17 residues. Germline lookup yields CDR1 SGHNT and CDR2 YENEEA. V shed 4 bases and J 6 bases; nucleotides not matched to a gene: 13. The CDR3 protein is CASSSLRCRDRVNIQYF. The CDR3 region has the DNA TGTGCCAGCAGCTCGCTTCGGTGTCGGGACAGGGTAAACATTCAGTACTTC.

This clonotype has more than one count but fewer than ten. One junction end disagrees with the germline gene, perhaps due to a read error. The V and J genes are TRBV9 and TRBJ2-3; 8 nucleotides match TRBD2. In germline, CDR1 is SGDLS, CDR2 YYNGEE. The CDR3 runs to 13 residues. CDR3 nucleotides: TGTGCCAGCAGCGTAGGGGTTAGCGGGAATTTGAATTTT. Translation: CASSVGVSGNLNF.

This clonotype was observed a handful of times. This chain connects TRBV29-1 to TRBJ1-3, with TRBD1 identical over 7 bases. Trimming cost V 3 bases and J 4 bases; bases outside gene matches: 18. Germline V gene data show CDR1 as SQVTM and CDR2 as ANQGSEA. The CDR3 runs 18 residues. This CDR3 is CSVETRVGYTGQGNTIYF. The CDR3 DNA reads as TGCAGCGTTGAGACCCGAGTAGGATACACGGGACAGGGAAACACCATATATTTT.

This clonotype was counted at least ten times. V usage is TRBV5-1 and J usage is TRBJ2-1, with no clear D. Trimming took 3 bases from V and 2 from J, leaving 9 bases between them. Per the germline V gene, CDR1 is SGHRS and CDR2 is YFSETQ. The CDR3 is 14 amino acids. CDR3 amino acids: CASSYHGAYNEQFF. CDR3 sequence (DNA): TGCGCCAGCAGCTACCACGGCGCCTACAATGAGCAGTTCTTC.

CDR3 in DNA: TGCAGCGTTGCGGAGGGGGCTGCTTTCTTT. Amino acids: CSVAEGAAFF. This chain joins TRBV29-1 and TRBJ1-1; 7 bases align to TRBD1. Unmatched junction bases numbered 4, after V lost 4 bases and J lost 11 bases. The CDR3 runs to 10 residues. Germline V gene sequence: CDR1 SQVTM, CDR2 ANQGSEA.

This clonotype was recorded at least ten times. This rearrangement joins TRBV20-1 to TRBJ2-3; TRBD2 aligns across 8 bases. The CDR3 totals 18 residues. After removal of 4 bases from V and 0 bases from J, the junction contained 15 bases not matched to a gene. Germline V gene lookup returns CDR1 DFQATT and CDR2 SNEGSKA (reference sequence). The CDR3 nucleotides read TGCAGTGCTACCGGGGGGGCGGGAGGAACTACTAGCACAGATACGCAGTATTTT. It is translated as CSATGGAGGTTSTDTQYF.

This clonotype has only one observation. The J gene is TRBJ1-1, the V gene TRBV9; D is ambiguous. V lost 0 bases and J 3 bases, leaving 6 bases between the germline ends. Germline V gene data show CDR1 as SGDLS and CDR2 as YYNGEE. The length of the CDR3 is 13 residues. The CDR3, as DNA: TGTGCCAGCAGCGTAGGCAGTCACACTGAAGCTTTCTTT. Amino acids: CASSVGSHTEAFF.

This clonotype was counted between two and nine times. J is TRBJ2-2 and V is TRBV29-1, with 8 bases fitting TRBD1. The CDR3 contains 13 residues. The V gene's germline CDR1 is SQVTM and CDR2 ANQGSEA. J gave up 6 bases and V 4 bases, and 4 bases lay outside the gene matches. The CDR3 DNA reads as TGCAGCGTTGGATGGACAGGGCCCGGGGAGCTGTTTTTT. It codes for CSVGWTGPGELFF.